Listed below are T cell receptor beta chains from one sample, sequenced in a study of T cells after yellow fever vaccination. TCRdb reanalysed the 5' RACE reads using MiXCR and keeps one entry per CDR3 protein. The data show roughly 170,000 distinct CDR3 sequences, about a tenth seen once. Specimen: CD8+ T cells sorted from PBMCs, collected 45 days after the yellow fever booster vaccination. The receptors here all came from a man aged 18 to 30 who received the YFV17D yellow fever vaccine. CDR3s include the opening cysteine and the closing phenylalanine or tryptophan. Fields, in order: clone size, J gene, D gene, V gene, CDR3 DNA, CDR3 protein. A D gene is named only where the DNA matches it firmly. Size is stated for part of the rows, as once, few or many counts, or as a class when the clone is expanded.

>.|TRBJ2-1|TRBD2|TRBV7-8
TGTGCCAGCAGCAACGGACTAGCGGAAAGTAATGAGCAGTTCTTC
CASSNGLAESNEQFF
>.|TRBJ1-2|.|TRBV7-9
TGTGCCAGCAGCCCTGATAGGGGACTAAATGGCTACACCTTC
CASSPDRGLNGYTF
>many|TRBJ2-3|.|TRBV12-3/TRBV12-4
TGTGCCAGCAGTTCCGCCCTAACTAGCACAGATACGCAGTATTTT
CASSSALTSTDTQYF
>.|TRBJ2-5|TRBD2|TRBV9
TGTGCCAGCAGCCCCTGGACTAGCGGGGGGGAAGAGACCCAGTACTTC
CASSPWTSGGEETQYF
>few|TRBJ2-5|.|TRBV19
TGTGCCAGTAGTATCGGAGGGGGTACCTCCGAGACCCAGTACTTC
CASSIGGGTSETQYF
>few|TRBJ2-2|TRBD2|TRBV27
TGTGCCAGCACCTCTCGGGGGGGGAGCACCGGGGAGCTGTTTTTT
CASTSRGGSTGELFF
>.|TRBJ2-1|.|TRBV4-2
TGTGCCAGCAGCCAGCAGGGGAGCGGCAATGAGCAGTTCTTC
CASSQQGSGNEQFF
>.|TRBJ2-7|.|TRBV4-1
TGCGCCAGCAGCCAAGGACAGAATTCCTACGAGCAGTACTTC
CASSQGQNSYEQYF
>few|TRBJ2-3|.|TRBV13
TGTGCCAGCAGCCAACGGCAGGGACGGGAGGATACGCAGTATTTT
CASSQRQGREDTQYF
>.|TRBJ2-5|.|TRBV7-9
TGTGCCAGCAAACCCGCCTTAGTAGAAGAGACCCAGTACTTC
CASKPALVEETQYF
>few|TRBJ2-3|TRBD2|TRBV20-1
TGCAGTGCCCGACTAGCGGGGGTCTCAGATACGCAGTATTTT
CSARLAGVSDTQYF
>.|TRBJ1-1|.|TRBV4-3
TGCGCCAGCAGCCAAGATAGGGGTGGGAACACTGAAGCTTTCTTT
CASSQDRGGNTEAFF
>few|TRBJ2-5|TRBD2|TRBV24-1
TGTGCCACCAGTGATTTAGCGGGGGGTTTACAAGAGACCCAGTACTTC
CATSDLAGGLQETQYF
>.|TRBJ1-2|.|TRBV30
TGTGCCTGGAGGGATTACGGCGGCTACACCTTC
CAWRDYGGYTF
>few|TRBJ2-3|.|TRBV4-1
TGCGCCAGCAGCCATTCCTTCGATAACTACCCCACAGATACGCAGTATTTT
CASSHSFDNYPTDTQYF
>few|TRBJ2-2|TRBD2|TRBV9
TGTGCCAGCAGCGTGAGTTCCGGGACTAGCGGGGTACAAACCGGGGAGCTGTTTTTT
CASSVSSGTSGVQTGELFF
>.|TRBJ1-2|.|TRBV29-1
TGCAGCGTTGATAACAGGAATCGGGCTAACTATGGCTACACCTTC
CSVDNRNRANYGYTF
>.|TRBJ2-4|.|TRBV20-1
TGCAGTGCTAGAGATCCGAGGGGCCAAAACATTCAGTACTTC
CSARDPRGQNIQYF
>few|TRBJ1-2|.|TRBV29-1
TGCAGCGTTGAAGGTTCCCGGGGGGGATACACCTTC
CSVEGSRGGYTF
>.|TRBJ1-2|.|TRBV7-9
TGTGCCAGCACCGGCCTGGAAGGCTATGGCTACACCTTC
CASTGLEGYGYTF
>few|TRBJ2-3|TRBD2|TRBV4-2
TGTGCCAGCAGCCAAAGGACTAGCGGGGGGGTAAGCACAGATACGCAGTATTTT
CASSQRTSGGVSTDTQYF
>many|TRBJ1-5|.|TRBV12-3/TRBV12-4
TGTGCCAGCAGTTTTTGGGGAGGCGATCAGCCCCAGCATTTT
CASSFWGGDQPQHF
>many|TRBJ2-2|.|TRBV4-2
TGTGCCAGCGGACCTGGTACAGGCCCTACGAACACCGGGGAGCTGTTTTTT
CASGPGTGPTNTGELFF
>few|TRBJ2-2|.|TRBV7-9
TGTGCCAGCAGCCCTAGGGAGAACACCGGGGAGCTGTTTTTT
CASSPRENTGELFF
>.|TRBJ1-5|.|TRBV2
TGTGCCAGCAGTGAACGGACAGACAATCAGCCCCAGCATTTT
CASSERTDNQPQHF
>many|TRBJ2-6|.|TRBV6-4
TGTGCCAGCAGTCAAAACTCTGGGGCCAACGTCCTGACTTTC
CASSQNSGANVLTF
>few|TRBJ1-2|TRBD1|TRBV6-6
TGTGCCAGCAGTTCTCCTCGGACAGGCGAGATGTATGGCTACACCTTC
CASSSPRTGEMYGYTF
>many|TRBJ1-2|TRBD1|TRBV9
TGTGCCAGCAGCGTAGCTGTAGGGGACAGGGCTAACTATGGCTACACCTTC
CASSVAVGDRANYGYTF
>.|TRBJ2-3|TRBD2|TRBV7-6
TGTGCCAGCGGGCACCTAGCGGGGGGGCCTGGAGATACGCAGTATTTT
CASGHLAGGPGDTQYF
>.|TRBJ1-6|.|TRBV2
TGTGCCAGCCGCGAAGGTGGGATTGACGGTTCACCCCTCCACTTT
CASREGGIDGSPLHF
>few|TRBJ2-1|TRBD1|TRBV11-1
TGTGCCAGCAGCATCTCCGGGACAGGATTCGGGGAGCAGTTCTTC
CASSISGTGFGEQFF
>many|TRBJ1-5|.|TRBV4-1
TGCGCCAGCAGCCGAGTAACGGATCAGCCCCAGCATTTT
CASSRVTDQPQHF
>.|TRBJ2-3|.|TRBV29-1
TGCAGCGTTGAAGATGGAGGGGTAGGAGATACGCAGTATTTT
CSVEDGGVGDTQYF
>.|TRBJ1-6|.|TRBV5-1
TGCGCCAGGACCCAGGAGTATAATTCACCCCTCCACTTT
CARTQEYNSPLHF
>.|TRBJ2-1|.|TRBV6-4
TGTGCCAGCAGTGACTTCGCCTACAATGAGCAGTTCTTC
CASSDFAYNEQFF
>few|TRBJ1-1|.|TRBV4-1
TGCGCCAGCAGCCAAGTGGTGGGATATGAAGCTTTCTTT
CASSQVVGYEAFF